The present T cell receptor beta chain was sequenced within a study of blood T cell repertoires in COVID-19. Across the study: T cells, B-cell-depleted T cells, or PBMCs supplied cDNA or gDNA.

With 4 bases removed from V and 4 bases from J, the gap between germline ends came to 14 bases. Germline assignment: CDR1 SGHKS and CDR2 YYEKEE (reference sequence). CDR3 size: 15 residues. Profiling relied on immunoSEQ multiplex PCR, and the TCRdb table lists in-frame clones only, not all of them. Here the sample spans almost 65,000 clones, 88% being singletons. This chain uses TRBV5-5 with TRBJ2-2; possible D gene TRBD2, 6 bases. The receptor was derived from a woman in her 40s who had recovered from COVID-19. Sequenced material: PBMCs or T cells enriched from blood (not recorded which). CDR3 protein: CASSALAGSTGELFF. Written as DNA, the CDR3 is TGTGCCAGCAGCGCACTAGCTGGATCCACCGGGGAGCTGTTTTTT.